Below, 10 T cell receptor beta chains from the same sample are listed, as sequenced in a study of cytomegalovirus exposure and HLA in healthy donors. The study ran its PCR with 60 Vbeta and 13 Jbeta primers. Profiled with immunoSEQ multiplex PCR; TCRdb holds only in-frame clones, not every one. The sample consists of about 170,000 clones, approximately 85% of them appearing once. Sequenced input: PBMCs. These TCRs come from a girl aged 10 to 17 in good health and CMV-seropositive.

The chain uses TRBV4-2 and TRBJ2-5; 7 bases line up with TRBD1. CDR3 length: 14 residues. Per germline, CDR1 LGHNA and CDR2 YNFKEQ. Losses at the gene ends were 4 bases for V and 5 bases for J; bases not matched to a gene: 7. The CDR3 DNA reads TGTGCCAGCAGCCGTGACAGGGTCGCGGAGACCCAGTACTTC. Translating it yields CASSRDRVAETQYF.

The J gene is TRBJ1-2, the V gene TRBV6-5, with D tentatively TRBD1 (6 bases). CDR3 length: 13 residues. Trimming stripped 5 bases from V and 3 bases from J, with 10 bases between. The germline V gene encodes CDR1 MNHEY and CDR2 SVGAGI. The CDR3 sequence is CASSVAGDYGYTF. Written as DNA, the CDR3 is TGTGCCAGCAGTGTAGCAGGGGACTATGGCTACACCTTC.

The chain couples TRBV9 to TRBJ1-6; 10 bases align to TRBD1. Germline assignment: CDR1 SGDLS and CDR2 YYNGEE. The CDR3 extends over 15 amino acids. J gave up 9 bases and V 3 bases, and 6 bases lay outside the gene matches. The CDR3 DNA reads as TGTGCCAGCAGCGATGGCCGGGACAGGGGTTCACCCCTCCACTTT. Protein product: CASSDGRDRGSPLHF.

This clone was observed a single time. The chain employs TRBV30 and TRBJ2-7, with TRBD1 matching 11 bases. Germline CDR1 is GTSNPN and CDR2 is SVGIG (reference sequence). The CDR3 is made up of 16 amino acids. V was clipped by 3 bases and J by 0 bases; unmatched bases: 7. For the CDR3, the DNA is TGTGCCTGGAGAGCCTCCGGGACAGGGGGCTCCTACGAGCAGTACTTC. Amino acid sequence: CAWRASGTGGSYEQYF.

V usage is TRBV6-5 and J usage is TRBJ1-5; no clear D gene. Germline V gives CDR1 MNHEY, CDR2 SVGAGI. V shed 5 bases and J shed 7 bases, with 15 bases lying between them. The CDR3 length is 14 residues. For the CDR3, the DNA is TGTGCCAGCAGTGATGAGGAGACGTGGCAGCCCCAGCATTTT. Protein: CASSDEETWQPQHF.

The V gene is TRBV5-1, the J gene TRBJ2-6; D is unclear. The V gene lost 5 bases and the J gene lost 0 bases, with 6 bases spanning the gap. Germline CDR1 and CDR2: SGHRS and YFSETQ. CDR3 length: 14 residues. CDR3 residues: CASSWSSGANVLTF. As DNA, the CDR3 is TGCGCCAGCAGTTGGAGCTCTGGGGCCAACGTCCTGACTTTC.

This chain connects TRBV11-3 to TRBJ2-7; no clear D gene. The V end lost 1 base, the J end lost 5 bases, and 3 bases lay between the germline ends. There are 11 residues in the CDR3. Germline values: CDR1 SGHNT, CDR2 YENEEA. CDR3 in amino acids: CASSLGDEQYF. The CDR3 nucleotides read TGTGCCAGCAGCTTAGGAGACGAGCAGTACTTC.

This clone was seen a few times. The same CDR3 can be traced to other DNA sequences in this sample. The chain carries TRBV10-1 and TRBJ1-1, with a possible D match to TRBD1 (5 bases). This CDR3 is built from 15 residues. CDR1 WNHNN and CDR2 SYGVQD come from the germline V gene (reference sequence). The V gene lost 1 base and the J gene lost 8 bases, with 17 bases spanning the gap. The CDR3 bases are TGCGCCAGCAGTGAGTATAAGGGGCCGCGTAAGGAAGCTTTCTTT. Translation: CASSEYKGPRKEAFF.

The chain carries TRBV6-6 and TRBJ1-5; D is unclear. The CDR3 is 13 amino acids. The V gene's germline CDR1 is MNHNY and CDR2 SVGAGI (reference sequence). V was shortened by 6 bases and J by 0 bases, with 6 bases between the two germline ends. CDR3 amino acids: CASSSNSNQPQHF. The DNA for the CDR3 is TGTGCCAGCAGCAGTAATAGCAATCAGCCCCAGCATTTT.

This chain links TRBV11-3 with TRBJ2-5; 7 bases agree with TRBD2. V was clipped by 4 bases and J by 5 bases; unmatched bases: 4. In germline, CDR1 is SGHNT, CDR2 YENEEA. The CDR3 runs to 13 residues. The CDR3 nucleotides read TGTGCCAGCAGCTCCGGGGGGAGGGAGACCCAGTACTTC. Residues: CASSSGGRETQYF.